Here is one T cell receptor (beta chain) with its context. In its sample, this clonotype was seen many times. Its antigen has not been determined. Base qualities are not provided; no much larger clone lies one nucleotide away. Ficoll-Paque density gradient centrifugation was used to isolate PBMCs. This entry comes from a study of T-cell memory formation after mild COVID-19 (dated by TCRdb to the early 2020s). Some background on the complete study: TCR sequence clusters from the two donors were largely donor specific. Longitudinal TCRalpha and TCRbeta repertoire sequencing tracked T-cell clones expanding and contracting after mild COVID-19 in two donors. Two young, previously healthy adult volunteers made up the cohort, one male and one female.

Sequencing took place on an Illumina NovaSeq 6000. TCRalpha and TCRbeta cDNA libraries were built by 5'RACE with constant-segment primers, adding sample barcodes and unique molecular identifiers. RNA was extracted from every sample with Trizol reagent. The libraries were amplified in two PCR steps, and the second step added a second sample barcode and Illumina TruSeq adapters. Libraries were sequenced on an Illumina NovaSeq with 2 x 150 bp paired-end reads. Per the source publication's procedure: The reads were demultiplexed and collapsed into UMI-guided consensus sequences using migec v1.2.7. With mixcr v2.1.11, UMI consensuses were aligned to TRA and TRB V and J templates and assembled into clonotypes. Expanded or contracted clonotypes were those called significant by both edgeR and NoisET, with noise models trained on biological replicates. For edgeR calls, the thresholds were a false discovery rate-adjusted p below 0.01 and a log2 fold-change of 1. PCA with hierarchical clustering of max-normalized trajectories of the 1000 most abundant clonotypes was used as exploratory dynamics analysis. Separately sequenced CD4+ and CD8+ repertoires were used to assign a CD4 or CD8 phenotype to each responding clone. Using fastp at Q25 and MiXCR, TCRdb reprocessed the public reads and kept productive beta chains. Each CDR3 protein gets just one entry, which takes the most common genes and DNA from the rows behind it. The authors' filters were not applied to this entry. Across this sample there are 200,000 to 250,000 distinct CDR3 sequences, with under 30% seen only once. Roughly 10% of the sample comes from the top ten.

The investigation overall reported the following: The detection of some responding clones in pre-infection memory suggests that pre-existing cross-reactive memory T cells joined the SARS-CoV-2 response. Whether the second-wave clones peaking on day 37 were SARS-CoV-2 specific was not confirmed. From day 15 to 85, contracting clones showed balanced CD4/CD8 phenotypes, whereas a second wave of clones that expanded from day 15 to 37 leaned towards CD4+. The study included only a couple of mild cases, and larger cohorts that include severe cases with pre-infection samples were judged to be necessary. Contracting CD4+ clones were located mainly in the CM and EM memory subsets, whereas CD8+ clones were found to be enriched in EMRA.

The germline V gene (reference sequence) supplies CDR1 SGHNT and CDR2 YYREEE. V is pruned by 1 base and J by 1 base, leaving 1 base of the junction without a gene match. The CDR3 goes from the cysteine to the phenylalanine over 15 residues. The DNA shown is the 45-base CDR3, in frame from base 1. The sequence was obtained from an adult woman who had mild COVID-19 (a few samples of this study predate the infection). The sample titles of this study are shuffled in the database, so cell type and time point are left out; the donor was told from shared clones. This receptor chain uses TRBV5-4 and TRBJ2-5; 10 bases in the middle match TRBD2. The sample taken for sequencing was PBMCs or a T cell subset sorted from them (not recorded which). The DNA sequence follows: TGTGCCAGCAGCTTGTTAGCGGGAGGCCAAGAGACCCAGTACTTC. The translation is CASSLLAGGQETQYF.